This TCR beta chain was identified in a study of shared clonotypes between healthy human individuals. The CDR3 runs 13 residues. Per the germline V gene, CDR1 is SGHTA and CDR2 is FQGTGA. V gave up 1 base and J gave up 9 bases, with 11 bases separating them. Clones were read by immunoSEQ multiplex PCR, and TCRdb kept only the in-frame ones, dropping some. The sample has hundreds of thousands of clones, around three quarters seen once. The source of this sequence is a woman in her 30s in good health. The rearrangement links TRBV7-3 to TRBJ2-3; D might be TRBD1 (5 bases). Specimen: memory CD4+ T cells sorted from blood. Subset indicated: CD45RA-negative fraction. DNA of the CDR3: TGTGCCAGCAGCTTAATCAGGTCAGGGACGCAGTATTTT. It translates to CASSLIRSGTQYF.